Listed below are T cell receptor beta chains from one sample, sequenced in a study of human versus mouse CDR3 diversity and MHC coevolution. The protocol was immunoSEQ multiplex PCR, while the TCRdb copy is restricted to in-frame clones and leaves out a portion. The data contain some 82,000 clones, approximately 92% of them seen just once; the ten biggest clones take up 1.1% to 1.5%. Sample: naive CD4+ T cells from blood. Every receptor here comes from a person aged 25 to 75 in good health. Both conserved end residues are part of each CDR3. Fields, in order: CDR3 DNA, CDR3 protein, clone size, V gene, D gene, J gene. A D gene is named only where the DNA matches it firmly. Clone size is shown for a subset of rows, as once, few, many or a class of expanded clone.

cdr3_nt: TGTGCCAGCACCCAGGGGGCAGGGCCCACCTACGAGCAGTACTTC
cdr3_aa: CASTQGAGPTYEQYF
clone_size: -
v_call: TRBV7-2
d_call: TRBD1
j_call: TRBJ2-7

cdr3_nt: TGTGCCAGCAGTTTATGGGGCAGGGACTCCTACGAGCAGTACTTC
cdr3_aa: CASSLWGRDSYEQYF
clone_size: -
v_call: TRBV28
d_call: -
j_call: TRBJ2-7

cdr3_nt: TGTGCCAGCAGTGAGGTGGCGGTTTACAATGAGCAGTTCTTC
cdr3_aa: CASSEVAVYNEQFF
clone_size: -
v_call: TRBV2
d_call: -
j_call: TRBJ2-1

cdr3_nt: TGCGCCAGCAGCTTGGGACTCTCCGGGCAGCCCCAGCATTTT
cdr3_aa: CASSLGLSGQPQHF
clone_size: -
v_call: TRBV5-1
d_call: -
j_call: TRBJ1-5

cdr3_nt: TGTGCCAGTAGTAATCCGGGACAGGGCCACTCCTACGAGCAGTACTTC
cdr3_aa: CASSNPGQGHSYEQYF
clone_size: -
v_call: TRBV19
d_call: TRBD1
j_call: TRBJ2-7

cdr3_nt: TGTGCCAGCAGTTACAGGGGACAGAGCCATGAAGCTTTCTTT
cdr3_aa: CASSYRGQSHEAFF
clone_size: -
v_call: TRBV6-6
d_call: TRBD1
j_call: TRBJ1-1

cdr3_nt: TGTGCCAGTAACCCAGGGCTCACAGATACGCAGTATTTT
cdr3_aa: CASNPGLTDTQYF
clone_size: -
v_call: TRBV19
d_call: -
j_call: TRBJ2-3

cdr3_nt: TGTGCCAGCTCACTCTCCGTGGGGACTAGCACAGATACGCAGTATTTT
cdr3_aa: CASSLSVGTSTDTQYF
clone_size: -
v_call: TRBV18
d_call: -
j_call: TRBJ2-3

cdr3_nt: TGTGCCAGCAGGCAAACGGAGATGAACACTGAAGCTTTCTTT
cdr3_aa: CASRQTEMNTEAFF
clone_size: -
v_call: TRBV6-6
d_call: -
j_call: TRBJ1-1

cdr3_nt: TGTGCCAGCAACCTGAAGACAGGGACCTACGAGCAGTACTTC
cdr3_aa: CASNLKTGTYEQYF
clone_size: -
v_call: TRBV7-2
d_call: TRBD1
j_call: TRBJ2-7

cdr3_nt: TGCGCCAGCAGCCGGGACAGGGTAAATGAAAAACTGTTTTTT
cdr3_aa: CASSRDRVNEKLFF
clone_size: once
v_call: TRBV5-1
d_call: TRBD1
j_call: TRBJ1-4

cdr3_nt: TGTGCCAGCAGCTCCCCTAGCGGGGGGCAAGAGACCCAGTACTTC
cdr3_aa: CASSSPSGGQETQYF
clone_size: -
v_call: TRBV5-4
d_call: TRBD2
j_call: TRBJ2-5

cdr3_nt: TGTGCCACCAGCAGTGCGTCCGGCACTGAAGCTTTCTTT
cdr3_aa: CATSSASGTEAFF
clone_size: -
v_call: TRBV15
d_call: -
j_call: TRBJ1-1

cdr3_nt: TGTGCCAGCAGCTGGGCCCAAAACCGAAATTCCTACGAGCAGTACTTC
cdr3_aa: CASSWAQNRNSYEQYF
clone_size: -
v_call: TRBV5-5
d_call: -
j_call: TRBJ2-7

cdr3_nt: TGTGCCAGCAGCCCCCAGTTCCCCTACAATGAGCAGTTCTTC
cdr3_aa: CASSPQFPYNEQFF
clone_size: -
v_call: TRBV11-2
d_call: -
j_call: TRBJ2-1

cdr3_nt: TGTGCTAGTGGTTTGCTCCCTAACAGCTATGGCTACACCTTC
cdr3_aa: CASGLLPNSYGYTF
clone_size: -
v_call: TRBV12-5
d_call: -
j_call: TRBJ1-2

cdr3_nt: TGTGCCAGCAGCCCACAGGGGGACGAGCAGTACTTC
cdr3_aa: CASSPQGDEQYF
clone_size: -
v_call: TRBV5-6
d_call: TRBD1
j_call: TRBJ2-7

cdr3_nt: TGTGCCAGCAGCTTAGGGGGGCGCTCCTACGAGCAGTACTTC
cdr3_aa: CASSLGGRSYEQYF
clone_size: -
v_call: TRBV11-2
d_call: -
j_call: TRBJ2-7

cdr3_nt: TGTGCCAGCAGCTTATTATCGAATCAGCCCCAGCATTTT
cdr3_aa: CASSLLSNQPQHF
clone_size: -
v_call: TRBV7-9
d_call: -
j_call: TRBJ1-5

cdr3_nt: TGTGCCAGTAGTATCCGGACTAGCGGGGGGGCTGCAGATACGCAGTATTTT
cdr3_aa: CASSIRTSGGAADTQYF
clone_size: once
v_call: TRBV19
d_call: TRBD2
j_call: TRBJ2-3

cdr3_nt: TGTGCCAGCAGCCAATCAAGGGACACTAACTATGGCTACACCTTC
cdr3_aa: CASSQSRDTNYGYTF
clone_size: -
v_call: TRBV16
d_call: -
j_call: TRBJ1-2

cdr3_nt: TGTGCCAGCATTCGGGGTGCGGGGATTCCCTACGAGCAGTACTTC
cdr3_aa: CASIRGAGIPYEQYF
clone_size: -
v_call: TRBV6-1
d_call: -
j_call: TRBJ2-7

cdr3_nt: TGTGCCAGCAGCACCCGAGGGACTTTACCGACCGGGGAGCTGTTTTTT
cdr3_aa: CASSTRGTLPTGELFF
clone_size: -
v_call: TRBV9
d_call: -
j_call: TRBJ2-2

cdr3_nt: TGTGCCAGCAGTTACGCCACCAGTCAGCCCCAGCATTTT
cdr3_aa: CASSYATSQPQHF
clone_size: -
v_call: TRBV6-5
d_call: -
j_call: TRBJ1-5

cdr3_nt: TGTGCCAGCAGTTTATCAGCTAGCACAGATACGCAGTATTTT
cdr3_aa: CASSLSASTDTQYF
clone_size: -
v_call: TRBV27
d_call: -
j_call: TRBJ2-3

cdr3_nt: TGTGCCAGCGGGCGGCGGGAACAGCCCCAGCATTTT
cdr3_aa: CASGRREQPQHF
clone_size: few
v_call: TRBV19
d_call: -
j_call: TRBJ1-5

cdr3_nt: TGTGCCAGCAGCGTAGCTTCTCAACTAGCGGGGGTTGCAGATACGCAGTATTTT
cdr3_aa: CASSVASQLAGVADTQYF
clone_size: -
v_call: TRBV9
d_call: TRBD2
j_call: TRBJ2-3

cdr3_nt: TGTGCCAGTAGTTGGGACAGGCGCTACGAGCAGTACTTC
cdr3_aa: CASSWDRRYEQYF
clone_size: -
v_call: TRBV19
d_call: TRBD1
j_call: TRBJ2-7

cdr3_nt: TGTGCCAGCACCCCCAGACAGTCCTACAATGAGCAGTTCTTC
cdr3_aa: CASTPRQSYNEQFF
clone_size: -
v_call: TRBV6-6
d_call: -
j_call: TRBJ2-1

cdr3_nt: TGCGCCAGCAGCCAAGAACTGTTTGCGACAGGGGGGACAGATACGCAGTATTTT
cdr3_aa: CASSQELFATGGTDTQYF
clone_size: -
v_call: TRBV4-3
d_call: TRBD1
j_call: TRBJ2-3

cdr3_nt: TGTGCCAGTAGTATTAGGGGGGGAACTGAAGCTTTCTTT
cdr3_aa: CASSIRGGTEAFF
clone_size: -
v_call: TRBV19
d_call: -
j_call: TRBJ1-1

cdr3_nt: TGTGCCAGCAGCAAAGGAGAGCACGGGAGTGGTGGCTACACCTTC
cdr3_aa: CASSKGEHGSGGYTF
clone_size: few
v_call: TRBV21-1
d_call: -
j_call: TRBJ1-2

cdr3_nt: TGTGCCAGTACTGGGACAGGACACTACGAGCAGTACTTC
cdr3_aa: CASTGTGHYEQYF
clone_size: -
v_call: TRBV19
d_call: TRBD1
j_call: TRBJ2-7

cdr3_nt: TGTGCCACCAGTCCTCACGGTCTGATAGCCAAAAACATTCAGTACTTC
cdr3_aa: CATSPHGLIAKNIQYF
clone_size: -
v_call: TRBV15
d_call: -
j_call: TRBJ2-4

cdr3_nt: TGTGCCAGTAGTACGCGGGACGGAGCCTACGAGCAGTACTTC
cdr3_aa: CASSTRDGAYEQYF
clone_size: -
v_call: TRBV19
d_call: -
j_call: TRBJ2-7

cdr3_nt: TGTGCCAGCAGCGTAGAGGACAGCGCAACTAATGAAAAACTGTTTTTT
cdr3_aa: CASSVEDSATNEKLFF
clone_size: once
v_call: TRBV9
d_call: -
j_call: TRBJ1-4

cdr3_nt: TGTGCCAGCAGTGGTCAGGGGGCACAGCCCCAGCATTTT
cdr3_aa: CASSGQGAQPQHF
clone_size: -
v_call: TRBV27
d_call: TRBD1
j_call: TRBJ1-5

cdr3_nt: TGCGCCAGCAGCCGGGACGGGAGGGAGACCCAGTACTTC
cdr3_aa: CASSRDGRETQYF
clone_size: -
v_call: TRBV5-1
d_call: TRBD2
j_call: TRBJ2-5

cdr3_nt: TGTGCCAGCAGTTCACGGTACGAGCAGTACTTC
cdr3_aa: CASSSRYEQYF
clone_size: -
v_call: TRBV28
d_call: -
j_call: TRBJ2-7

cdr3_nt: TGTGCCAGCAGCGCATCGGGACAGACCTATGGCTACACCTTC
cdr3_aa: CASSASGQTYGYTF
clone_size: -
v_call: TRBV9
d_call: TRBD1
j_call: TRBJ1-2

cdr3_nt: TGTGCCAGCAGCTCCCCAGGGAAAGATGGCTACACCTTC
cdr3_aa: CASSSPGKDGYTF
clone_size: -
v_call: TRBV5-4
d_call: -
j_call: TRBJ1-2

cdr3_nt: TGTGCCAGCTCACCTTGGGACAGGGACTATGGCTACACCTTC
cdr3_aa: CASSPWDRDYGYTF
clone_size: -
v_call: TRBV18
d_call: TRBD1
j_call: TRBJ1-2

cdr3_nt: TGTGCCAGCAGCATCCAGCCCGGGGTGACCACTGAAGCTTTCTTT
cdr3_aa: CASSIQPGVTTEAFF
clone_size: -
v_call: TRBV7-2
d_call: -
j_call: TRBJ1-1

cdr3_nt: TGTGCCAGCAGCCCCCCAGCGGGGGGCCCTTTAGAGCAGTTCTTC
cdr3_aa: CASSPPAGGPLEQFF
clone_size: -
v_call: TRBV7-2
d_call: TRBD2
j_call: TRBJ2-1

cdr3_nt: TGCGCCAGCAGCGAAAGGGGGGGAATAAGAAATGAGCAGTTCTTC
cdr3_aa: CASSERGGIRNEQFF
clone_size: -
v_call: TRBV4-3
d_call: -
j_call: TRBJ2-1

cdr3_nt: TGTGCCAGCAGCCCGTTACAGGGTCCCTACGAGCAGTACTTC
cdr3_aa: CASSPLQGPYEQYF
clone_size: -
v_call: TRBV7-2
d_call: -
j_call: TRBJ2-7

cdr3_nt: TGTGCCAGCAGAACCGGGCCCGGACTCGGCGATCAGCCCCAGCATTTT
cdr3_aa: CASRTGPGLGDQPQHF
clone_size: once
v_call: TRBV6-6
d_call: -
j_call: TRBJ1-5

cdr3_nt: TGCGCCAGCGGTCGACTAGCGGGGGAGGGTGAGCAGTTCTTC
cdr3_aa: CASGRLAGEGEQFF
clone_size: -
v_call: TRBV5-1
d_call: TRBD2
j_call: TRBJ2-1